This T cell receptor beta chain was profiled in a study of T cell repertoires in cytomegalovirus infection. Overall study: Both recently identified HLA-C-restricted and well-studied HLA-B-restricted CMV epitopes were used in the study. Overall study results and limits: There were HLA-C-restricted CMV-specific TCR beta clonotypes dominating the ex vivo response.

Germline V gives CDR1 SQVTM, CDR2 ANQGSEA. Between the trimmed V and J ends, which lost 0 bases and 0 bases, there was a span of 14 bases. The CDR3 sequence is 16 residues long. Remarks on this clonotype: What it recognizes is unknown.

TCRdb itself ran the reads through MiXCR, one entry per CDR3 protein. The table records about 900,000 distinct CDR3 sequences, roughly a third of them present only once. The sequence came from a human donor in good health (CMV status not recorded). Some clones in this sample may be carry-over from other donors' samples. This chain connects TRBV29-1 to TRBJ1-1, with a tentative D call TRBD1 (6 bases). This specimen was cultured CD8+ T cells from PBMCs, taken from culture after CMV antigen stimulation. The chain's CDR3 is CSVEDPVRGLNTEAFF. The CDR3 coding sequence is TGCAGCGTTGAAGACCCCGTCAGGGGCTTGAACACTGAAGCTTTCTTT.